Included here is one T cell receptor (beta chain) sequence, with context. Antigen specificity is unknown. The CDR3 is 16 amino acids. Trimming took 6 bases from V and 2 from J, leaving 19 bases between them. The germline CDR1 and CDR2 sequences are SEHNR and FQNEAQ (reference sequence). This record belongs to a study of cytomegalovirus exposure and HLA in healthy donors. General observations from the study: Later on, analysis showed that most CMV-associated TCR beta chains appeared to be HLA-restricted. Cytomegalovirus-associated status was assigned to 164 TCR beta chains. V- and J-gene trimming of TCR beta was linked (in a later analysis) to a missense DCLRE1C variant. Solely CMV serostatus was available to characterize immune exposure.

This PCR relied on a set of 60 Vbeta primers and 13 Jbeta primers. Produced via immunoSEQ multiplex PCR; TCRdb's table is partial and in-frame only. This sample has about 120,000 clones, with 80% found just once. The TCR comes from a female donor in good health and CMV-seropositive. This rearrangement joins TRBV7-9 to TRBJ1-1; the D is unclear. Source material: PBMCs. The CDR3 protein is CASSRWTGMVNTEAFF. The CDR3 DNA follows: TGTGCCAGCAGTCGGTGGACGGGGATGGTTAACACTGAAGCTTTCTTT.